The 27 T cell receptor beta chains presented below share a single source sample, sequenced in a study of human versus mouse CDR3 diversity and MHC coevolution. Some clones are missing from TCRdb's copy, which holds only in-frame ones; the method was immunoSEQ multiplex PCR. The table has about 60,000 clones, approximately 94% seen once. Sample: naive CD4+ T cells from blood. The subset here: CD45RO-negative CD62L-positive naive CD4 T cells. The receptors originated from a person in their sixties in good health.

The V and J genes are TRBV28 and TRBJ2-7, with 7 nucleotides matching TRBD1. V dropped 4 bases and J dropped 1; count of bases not matched to a gene: 4. CDR1 and CDR2 from the germline V gene are MDHEN and SYDVKM. The CDR3 runs to 14 residues. CDR3 DNA sequence: TGTGCCAGCAGTTCTCCGGGACAGTCCTACGAGCAGTACTTC. It is translated as CASSSPGQSYEQYF.

This clone came up once. The chain links TRBV9 to TRBJ2-7; 12 positions match TRBD2. Germline values: CDR1 SGDLS, CDR2 YYNGEE. The V gene end was trimmed by 3 bases and the J gene end by 1 base; junction bases not matched to a gene: 2. The length of the CDR3 is 15 residues. CDR3 amino acids: CASSEGLAGSYEQYF. The CDR3 nucleotides are TGTGCCAGCAGCGAAGGACTAGCGGGATCCTACGAGCAGTACTTC.

The rearrangement links TRBV5-1 to TRBJ2-7; 9 nucleotides agree with TRBD1. V lost 4 bases to trimming and J lost 5 bases; unmatched junction nucleotides: 1. The CDR3 length is 12 residues. Per the germline V gene, CDR1 is SGHRS and CDR2 is YFSETQ. This chain's CDR3 is CASSGDRDEQYF. For the CDR3, the DNA is TGCGCCAGCAGCGGGGACAGGGACGAGCAGTACTTC.

The chain combines TRBV6-5 with TRBJ1-3; D gene uncertain. Germline CDR1 is MNHEY and CDR2 is SVGAGI. The CDR3 has 12 residues. V was pared by 7 bases and J by 1 base, with 5 bases between. The CDR3: CASTESGNTIYF. The CDR3 DNA sequence: TGTGCCAGCACTGAGTCTGGAAACACCATATATTTT.

The chain couples TRBV27 to TRBJ2-1; tentatively, D is TRBD2 (5 bases). The CDR3 is made up of 15 amino acids. Trimming took off 5 bases at V and 2 bases at J, with 13 bases between the two ends. CDR1 and CDR2 from the germline V gene are MNHEY and SMNVEV (reference sequence). CDR3 DNA: TGTGCCAGCAGTCCAAGCGGAACGACCTACAATGAGCAGTTCTTC. This sequence encodes CASSPSGTTYNEQFF.

The CDR3 region is CASSLDPGQGDGYTF. The CDR3 DNA sequence: TGTGCCAGCAGCTTAGATCCGGGACAGGGGGATGGCTACACCTTC. V usage is TRBV5-4 and J usage is TRBJ1-2; the match to TRBD1 covers 11 bases. The CDR3 consists of 15 residues. From germline, CDR1 is SGHNT and CDR2 YYREEE (reference sequence). With 2 bases clipped from V and 6 bases from J, the junction kept 6 bases outside the gene matches.

The gene calls are TRBV6-5 and TRBJ2-5, with D perhaps TRBD2 (7 bases). The germline gives CDR1 MNHEY, CDR2 SVGAGI. The V end was cut by 7 bases, the J end by 4 bases, with 13 bases between. CDR3 length: 13 amino acids. Here the CDR3 DNA reads TGTGCCAGCATCTCGGCGGGGGCAGAGACCCAGTACTTC. It is translated as CASISAGAETQYF.

The rearrangement links TRBV18 to TRBJ2-3; 9 bases align to TRBD2. The CDR3 has 17 amino acids. CDR1 is KGHSH and CDR2 is LQKENI in the germline V gene. Trimming at V came to 3 bases and at J to 3 bases, leaving 10 bases not matched to a gene. This CDR3 reads CASSPPKREALTDTQYF. CDR3 sequence (DNA): TGTGCCAGCTCACCCCCCAAGCGGGAGGCCCTGACAGATACGCAGTATTTT. The complete variable domain, with remaining parts taken from reference TRBV18 and TRBJ2-3, reads NAGVMQNPRHLVRRRGQEARLRCSPMKGHSHVYWYRQLPEEGLKFMVYLQKENIIDESGMPKERFSAEFPKEGPSILRIQQVVRGDSAAYFCASSPPKREALTDTQYFGPGTRLTVL.

The V gene is TRBV27, the J gene TRBJ1-5; D remains ambiguous. Germline V gene data show CDR1 as MNHEY and CDR2 as SMNVEV (reference sequence). The V end lost 5 bases, the J end lost 7 bases, and 15 bases lay between the germline ends. The CDR3 is made up of 14 amino acids. DNA of the CDR3: TGTGCCAGCAGTCTCGTCCTAGGCGGCCAGCCCCAGCATTTT. It specifies CASSLVLGGQPQHF.

This chain uses TRBV29-1 with TRBJ2-2; D is unresolved. CDR1 SQVTM and CDR2 ANQGSEA come from the germline V gene. The V end was cut by 4 bases, the J end by 0 bases, with 12 bases between. There are 15 residues in the CDR3. The CDR3, as DNA: TGCAGCGTTGGCCAGGCCCCAGCGAACACCGGGGAGCTGTTTTTT. Amino acids: CSVGQAPANTGELFF.

The rearrangement uses TRBV5-4 and TRBJ2-7; 11 nucleotides match TRBD1. From germline, CDR1 is SGHNT and CDR2 YYREEE (reference sequence). J gave up 6 bases and V 0 bases, and 8 bases lay outside the gene matches. CDR3 length: 16 residues. CDR3 in DNA: TGTGCCAGCAGCTTGGGGGGGGTGGGACAGGGGGGCGAGCAGTACTTC. It translates to CASSLGGVGQGGEQYF.

This clone has a single count. The CDR3 region is CASSPGGAPDTQYF. CDR3 coding DNA: TGTGCCAGCAGCCCGGGAGGGGCTCCAGATACGCAGTATTTT. The chain recombines TRBV14 with TRBJ2-3; 8 bases align to TRBD2. J was trimmed by 4 bases and V by 4 bases; bases with no gene match: 4. This CDR3 is built from 14 residues. Germline V gene data show CDR1 as SGHDN and CDR2 as FVKESK.

V is TRBV5-4 and J is TRBJ2-3, with a possible D match to TRBD2 (6 bases). The CDR3 sequence is 13 residues long. The germline V gene encodes CDR1 SGHNT and CDR2 YYREEE (reference sequence). V was cut by 4 bases and J by 5 bases, with 11 bases left in between. The CDR3 bases are TGTGCCAGCAGCCTCGGAGGGGTAGATACGCAGTATTTT. It codes for CASSLGGVDTQYF.

The CDR3 spells CASSYREGSPKGGYTF. Here the CDR3 DNA reads TGTGCCAGCAGCTACCGGGAGGGCAGCCCTAAGGGGGGCTACACCTTC. The chain couples TRBV5-4 to TRBJ1-2; weak D call: TRBD1 (5 bases). This CDR3 is built from 16 residues. Germline V lookup: CDR1 SGHNT, CDR2 YYREEE (reference sequence). V was pared by 3 bases and J by 8 bases, with 23 bases between.

The V and J genes are TRBV11-3 and TRBJ2-7; 8 positions agree with TRBD1. Unmatched junction bases numbered 4, after V lost 0 bases and J lost 6 bases. The length of the CDR3 is 14 residues. From germline, CDR1 is SGHNT and CDR2 YENEEA. The DNA for the CDR3 is TGTGCCAGCAGCTTAGAGGGACAGGTCGGCGAGCAGTACTTC. It specifies CASSLEGQVGEQYF.

The V call is TRBV5-1, the J call TRBJ2-5; tentatively, D is TRBD2 (6 bases). The CDR3 is 14 amino acids. Germline V gene sequence: CDR1 SGHRS, CDR2 YFSETQ. Trimming shortened V by 4 bases and J by 1 base, and 11 bases separated the two germline ends. Written as DNA, the CDR3 is TGCGCCAGCAGCCCGACTAGTTCCCAAGAGACCCAGTACTTC. It yields the protein CASSPTSSQETQYF.

The chain has TRBV7-2 and TRBJ2-1; the D gene is possibly TRBD2 (6 bases). Germline values: CDR1 SGHTA, CDR2 FQGNSA. V was pared by 5 bases and J by 8 bases, with 19 bases between. The CDR3 totals 15 residues. The CDR3 nucleotides read TGTGCCAGCAGCCCGTCTGGGGCTAGCGCCGATGAGCAGTTCTTC. This codes for CASSPSGASADEQFF.

V usage is TRBV11-3 and J usage is TRBJ1-1; 7 bases map to TRBD1. V lost 5 bases to trimming and J lost 1 base; unmatched junction nucleotides: 7. Germline lookup yields CDR1 SGHNT and CDR2 YENEEA. This CDR3 has 15 amino acids. The CDR3 nucleotides are TGTGCCAGCAGCCAACCGGGACAGCCGAACACTGAAGCTTTCTTT. This gives the protein CASSQPGQPNTEAFF.

This clone was counted only a few times. V usage is TRBV7-3 and J usage is TRBJ2-2; D gene unclear. The CDR3 totals 12 residues. Germline V gene sequence: CDR1 SGHTA, CDR2 FQGTGA. Trimming took 7 bases from V and 8 from J, leaving 11 bases between them. CDR3 amino acids: CASNIIRGELFF. The CDR3 nucleotides are TGTGCCAGCAACATCATCCGAGGGGAGCTGTTTTTT. Using reference TRBV7-3 and TRBJ2-2 for the parts outside the CDR3, the full variable domain is GAGVSQTPSNKVTEKGKYVELRCDPISGHTALYWYRQSLGQGPEFLIYFQGTGAADDSGLPNDRFFAVRPEGSVSTLKIQRTERGDSAVYLCASNIIRGELFFGEGSRLTVL.

This clone came up once. Its ends do not fully match the called genes, so a read error is possible. CDR3 nucleotides: TGTGCCAGCAGCCCTCGGACTTCTCTTTTCTACGAGCAGCACTTC. Translation: CASSPRTSLFYEQHF. The genes are TRBV7-2 and TRBJ2-7; D might be TRBD2 (5 bases). This CDR3 has 15 amino acids. Germline-derived CDR1 and CDR2 are SGHTA and FQGNSA. The variable domain in full, with the rest retrieved from reference TRBV7-2 and TRBJ2-7, is GAGVSQSPSNKVTEKGKDVELRCDPISGHTALYWYRQSLGQGLEFLIYFQGNSAPDKSGLPSDRFSAERTGGSVSTLTIQRTQQEDSAVYLCASSPRTSLFYEQHFGPGTRLTVT.

This clone was counted a few times. This chain connects TRBV9 to TRBJ1-2; D unclear. Germline CDR1 reads SGDLS; CDR2 reads YYNGEE. The CDR3 totals 15 residues. Trimming took off 0 bases at V and 8 bases at J, with 17 bases between the two ends. CDR3 bases: TGTGCCAGCAGCGTAGTGGATGGGGTATCGGGAGGCTACACCTTC. Translating it yields CASSVVDGVSGGYTF.

In this sample, this clone turned up once. A junction end diverges from the germline sequence, so it may reflect a read error. The chain couples TRBV6-5 to TRBJ1-5, with 10 bases that match TRBD1. The CDR3 totals 16 residues. Germline V CDR1 and CDR2: MNHEY, SVGAGI. The CDR3 DNA sequence: TGTGCCAGCAGTAACTCCGGGACAGGGGTTTTTCAGCCCCAGCATTTT. The encoded protein is CASSNSGTGVFQPQHF.

The rearrangement joins TRBV10-1 to TRBJ2-1; 8 positions agree with TRBD2. V lost 2 bases to trimming and J lost 12 bases; unmatched junction nucleotides: 3. There are 12 residues in the CDR3. Germline CDR1 is WNHNN and CDR2 is SYGVQD (reference sequence). CDR3 nucleotides: TGCGCCAGCAGTGAGGCGGGAGGATTGCAGTTCTTC. Translation: CASSEAGGLQFF.

V gene TRBV6-1 combines with J gene TRBJ1-5; unclear D gene. Trimming took off 3 bases at V and 7 bases at J, with 13 bases between the two ends. The V gene's germline CDR1 is MNHNS and CDR2 SASEGT. The CDR3 spans 14 residues. CDR3 residues: CASSDPRAGQPQHF. CDR3 coding DNA: TGTGCCAGCAGTGACCCGAGGGCGGGACAGCCCCAGCATTTT.

The chain employs TRBV7-2 and TRBJ2-5; no clear D gene. Germline V gene data show CDR1 as SGHTA and CDR2 as FQGNSA. The CDR3 is 13 residues long. V was trimmed by 2 bases and J by 5 bases, leaving 9 bases between them. CDR3 in DNA: TGTGCCAGCAGCTTAAACCCCAGGGAGACCCAGTACTTC. Its protein product is CASSLNPRETQYF.

This chain uses TRBV28 with TRBJ2-5; 11 nucleotides align to TRBD2. The J segment lost 1 base and the V segment lost 6 bases, leaving 10 bases of the junction unmatched. CDR1 and CDR2 (germline): MDHEN, SYDVKM. The CDR3 consists of 17 residues. The CDR3 here is CASSLKPSGRTQETQYF. In nucleotides, the CDR3 is TGTGCCAGCAGCCTCAAACCTAGCGGGAGGACCCAAGAGACCCAGTACTTC.

The chain is built from TRBV9 and TRBJ2-3; 7 positions match TRBD2. There are 16 residues in the CDR3. V lost 0 bases to trimming and J lost 1 base; unmatched junction nucleotides: 5. Germline loops: CDR1 SGDLS, CDR2 YYNGEE. The CDR3 DNA follows: TGTGCCAGCAGCGTAGGGGGCGGGAGCGGCACAGATACGCAGTATTTT. Translated: CASSVGGGSGTDTQYF.